This TCR beta chain was sequenced in a study of blood T cell repertoires in COVID-19. Per the original methods: Counts of nucleated cells, estimated from reference gene primer amplification, were obtained. Assay: immunoSEQ multiplex PCR; the TCRdb copy retains only in-frame clones and omits some. That table gives V, J and clone size, and the DNA gave D and trimming. The sample consists of 250,000 to 300,000 clones, under 90% of them appearing once. From germline, CDR1 is MNHEY and CDR2 SVGAGI. CDR3 length: 15 amino acids. Trimming cost V 11 bases and J 0 bases, with 19 bases left between them. Only one count was recorded for this clone.

The clonotype comes from a man younger than 35 who had recovered from COVID-19. The sequenced material came from PBMCs or T cells enriched from blood (not recorded which). The chain links TRBV6-5 to TRBJ1-2, with D uncertain. The DNA for the CDR3 is TGTGCCGACGAGACCGGGAGGGATCCTAACTATGGCTACACCTTC. Its protein product is CADETGRDPNYGYTF.